This TCR beta chain was documented in a study of T cell changes during pregnancy in multiple sclerosis. The CDR3 extends over 15 amino acids. In germline, CDR1 is SGDLS, CDR2 YYNGEE. V lost 1 base and J lost 3, with 11 bases in between. This clone has just one count. Profiled with immunoSEQ multiplex PCR; TCRdb holds only in-frame clones, not every one. The repertoire holds tens of thousands of clones, with approximately 92% as singletons. This sequence originates from a female donor in good health, enrolled as a control in a pregnancy study. Sequencing used CD4+ T cells from peripheral blood mononuclear cells, obtained in the second trimester of pregnancy. V and J are TRBV9 and TRBJ1-5; possibly TRBD1 for D (6 bases). The CDR3 sequence: CASSVSGAPNQPQHF. The CDR3 DNA is TGTGCCAGCAGCGTATCAGGGGCCCCCAATCAGCCCCAGCATTTT.